What follows is one T cell receptor (beta chain) and its context. The sample originates from a study of cytomegalovirus exposure and HLA in healthy donors. TCRdb's copy holds only in-frame clones and misses some; the assay was immunoSEQ multiplex PCR. The sample yields more than 80,000 clones, roughly 90% seen once. The V and J ends lost 3 bases and 1 base respectively, with 10 bases between them. CDR1 and CDR2 from the germline V gene are LNHDA and SQIVND (reference sequence). The CDR3 runs to 15 residues. This chain connects TRBV19 to TRBJ1-3; tentatively, D is TRBD1 (5 bases). The receptor's source is a woman younger than 35 in good health and CMV-seropositive. The sample consisted of PBMCs. In DNA, the CDR3 is TGTGCCAGTAGTATGGGGCAGTATTCTGGAAACACCATATATTTT. It specifies CASSMGQYSGNTIYF.